The TCR beta chain described here comes from a study of response to subunit inactivated influenza vaccine. General study results and limits: Only a handful of new T cells, the authors suggested, are recruited with each seasonal influenza vaccination.

This clonotype showed up just a few times. Its antigen is as yet unknown. From the RT-PCR reads, TCRdb called clonotypes with MiXCR, one entry per CDR3 protein. The top ten clones hold roughly a tenth of a sample with under 750,000 distinct CDR3 sequences, approximately 10% of them seen once. CDR3 length: 14 amino acids. Germline values: CDR1 DFQATT, CDR2 SNEGSKA (reference sequence). The V end lost 5 bases, the J end lost 2 bases, and 16 bases lay between the germline ends. The source is a man over 45 who received an inactivated influenza vaccine. The chain couples TRBV20-1 to TRBJ2-7; no clear D. This specimen was PBMCs from blood, taken on the day of vaccination. CDR3 sequence: CSASSEQWTYEQYF. CDR3 sequence (DNA): TGCAGTGCTTCATCTGAGCAATGGACCTACGAGCAGTACTTC.